This TCR beta chain comes out of a study of blood T cell repertoires in COVID-19. About the study: There were acute and convalescent COVID-19 samples, and they came from the United States, Italy and Spain. The analysed material was cDNA or gDNA that came from T cells, B-cell-depleted T cells, or PBMCs.

Original data processing: Using reference gene primer amplification, nucleated cell counts were estimated. Assay: immunoSEQ multiplex PCR; the TCRdb copy retains only in-frame clones and omits some. V and J calls and clone size are given by that table; D and trimming were obtained from the DNA. The profile shows 120,000 or so clones, about 70% of them singletons. This clone was counted between two and nine times. Trimming shortened V by 4 bases and J by 4 bases, and 14 bases separated the two germline ends. The CDR3 contains 15 residues. Germline lookup yields CDR1 ENHRY and CDR2 SYGVKD. Sequencing used peripheral blood. This TCR came from a man between 60 and 70 years old with acute or convalescent COVID-19. The V call is TRBV10-3, the J call TRBJ2-1, with TRBD1 as a possible D gene (6 bases). In nucleotides, the CDR3 is TGTGCCATCAGTGGGAACCCCAGGGGATACAATGAGCAGTTCTTC. This codes for CAISGNPRGYNEQFF.